Listed below are T cell receptor beta chains from one sample, sequenced in a study of blood T cell repertoires in COVID-19. Here immunoSEQ multiplex PCR was the method, and the copy in TCRdb shows in-frame clones only, minus some. The data hold about 54,000 clones, with roughly 80% observed a single time. Source material: peripheral blood. The receptors were sampled from a woman aged 55-70 years with acute or convalescent COVID-19. CDR3s include the opening cysteine and the closing phenylalanine or tryptophan. D genes are given only for firm matches. Expanded clones get a size class; other rows say once, few or many, or leave the size out.

CDR3 DNA: TGTGCCAGCAGCTTAACTTCTTTTGGTGACAGGGCGATTGGCTACGAGCAGTACTTC
CDR3 protein: CASSLTSFGDRAIGYEQYF
V gene: TRBV11-2
D gene: TRBD1
J gene: TRBJ2-7
clone size: NA

CDR3 DNA: TGCGCCAGCAGCGGGACTAGCGGCCACTACAATGAGCAGTTCTTC
CDR3 protein: CASSGTSGHYNEQFF
V gene: TRBV10-2
D gene: TRBD2
J gene: TRBJ2-1
clone size: NA

CDR3 DNA: TGTGCCAGCAGAGACAGGGGGCCCACAGATACGCAGTATTTT
CDR3 protein: CASRDRGPTDTQYF
V gene: TRBV6-5
D gene: TRBD1
J gene: TRBJ2-3
clone size: NA

CDR3 DNA: TGTGCCAGCAGACGACAGGGGGCTTTATATAATTCACCCCTCCACTTT
CDR3 protein: CASRRQGALYNSPLHF
V gene: TRBV5-8
D gene: TRBD1
J gene: TRBJ1-6
clone size: once

CDR3 DNA: TGTGCCAGCAGCCAAGGAATACAGACGACGCGAATTAATGAGCAGTTCTTC
CDR3 protein: CASSQGIQTTRINEQFF
V gene: TRBV3-1/TRBV3-2
D gene: NA
J gene: TRBJ2-1
clone size: NA

CDR3 DNA: TGTGCCACTGACAGGGGCCAGAATTCACCCCTCCACTTT
CDR3 protein: CATDRGQNSPLHF
V gene: TRBV19
D gene: TRBD1
J gene: TRBJ1-6
clone size: few

CDR3 DNA: TGTGCCAGCAGTTCTAGGGGGCGGGGCTATGGCTACACCTTC
CDR3 protein: CASSSRGRGYGYTF
V gene: TRBV28
D gene: TRBD1
J gene: TRBJ1-2
clone size: NA

CDR3 DNA: TGTGCCAGCTCACTACAGGGGCGCGAAAAACTGTTTTTT
CDR3 protein: CASSLQGREKLFF
V gene: TRBV18
D gene: TRBD1
J gene: TRBJ1-4
clone size: NA

CDR3 DNA: TGTGCCAGCAGTTACGGTTCCGGGACAGGGGGCGAGCAGTACTTC
CDR3 protein: CASSYGSGTGGEQYF
V gene: TRBV6-5
D gene: TRBD1
J gene: TRBJ2-7
clone size: once

CDR3 DNA: TGTGCCAGCAGTTTACGGGGTTCCGGGGAGCTGTTTTTT
CDR3 protein: CASSLRGSGELFF
V gene: TRBV12-3/TRBV12-4
D gene: NA
J gene: TRBJ2-2
clone size: NA

CDR3 DNA: TGCGCCAGCAGCTTGGCCGCAGAAATGAACACTGAAGCTTTCTTT
CDR3 protein: CASSLAAEMNTEAFF
V gene: TRBV5-1
D gene: NA
J gene: TRBJ1-1
clone size: once

CDR3 DNA: TGCGGGGCCGGGACAGGGGTTCAGCCCCAGCATTTT
CDR3 protein: CGAGTGVQPQHF
V gene: TRBV19
D gene: TRBD1
J gene: TRBJ1-5
clone size: NA

CDR3 DNA: TGTGCCTGGAGTGTAATGGGCTATGAGCAGTTCTTC
CDR3 protein: CAWSVMGYEQFF
V gene: TRBV30
D gene: NA
J gene: TRBJ2-1
clone size: NA

CDR3 DNA: TGTGCCAGCAGTCTCCCGGGACTAGCGACCGGGGAGCTGTTTTTT
CDR3 protein: CASSLPGLATGELFF
V gene: TRBV6-2/TRBV6-3
D gene: TRBD2
J gene: TRBJ2-2
clone size: NA

CDR3 DNA: TGTGCCAGCAGCCCCGAGGAGAGCTCCTATAATTCACCCCTCCACTTT
CDR3 protein: CASSPEESSYNSPLHF
V gene: TRBV7-8
D gene: NA
J gene: TRBJ1-6
clone size: NA

CDR3 DNA: TGCAGTGCTAGTCGGTCTAATTCACCCCTCCACTTT
CDR3 protein: CSASRSNSPLHF
V gene: TRBV20-1
D gene: NA
J gene: TRBJ1-6
clone size: few

CDR3 DNA: TGTGCCAGCAGCACTGACAGGGCCTCACCCCTCCACTTT
CDR3 protein: CASSTDRASPLHF
V gene: TRBV9
D gene: TRBD1
J gene: TRBJ1-6
clone size: NA

CDR3 DNA: TGCAGTGCTAGAGGGGACTCTGGCTACACCTTC
CDR3 protein: CSARGDSGYTF
V gene: TRBV20-1
D gene: NA
J gene: TRBJ1-2
clone size: NA

CDR3 DNA: TGTGCCAGCAGGGTGGGACTAGCGGGAGGGTCCTCCGAGCAGTACTTC
CDR3 protein: CASRVGLAGGSSEQYF
V gene: TRBV2
D gene: TRBD2
J gene: TRBJ2-7
clone size: NA

CDR3 DNA: TGTGCCAGCAGCCGAGCGGATACCTACGAGCAGTACTTC
CDR3 protein: CASSRADTYEQYF
V gene: TRBV9
D gene: NA
J gene: TRBJ2-7
clone size: once

CDR3 DNA: TGCGCCAGCAGCCAAGGCGGGTACGGGGCTTTCTTT
CDR3 protein: CASSQGGYGAFF
V gene: TRBV4-1
D gene: NA
J gene: TRBJ1-1
clone size: few

CDR3 DNA: TGTGCCAGCAGCCTAGGACAGGCCACAGATACGCAGTATTTT
CDR3 protein: CASSLGQATDTQYF
V gene: TRBV5-4
D gene: TRBD1
J gene: TRBJ2-3
clone size: NA

CDR3 DNA: TGTGCCAGCAGTATTGGGACAGGGGGCAACCAGCCCCAGCATTTT
CDR3 protein: CASSIGTGGNQPQHF
V gene: TRBV27
D gene: TRBD1
J gene: TRBJ1-5
clone size: NA

CDR3 DNA: TGCGCCAGCAGCTTAGGACAGGGCGGTCCAGATACGCAGTATTTT
CDR3 protein: CASSLGQGGPDTQYF
V gene: TRBV10-1
D gene: TRBD1
J gene: TRBJ2-3
clone size: NA

CDR3 DNA: TGTGCCAGCAGCTTAGGGCTAGCGGGAGGGCCGGCAGATACGCAGTATTTT
CDR3 protein: CASSLGLAGGPADTQYF
V gene: TRBV7-9
D gene: TRBD2
J gene: TRBJ2-3
clone size: once

CDR3 DNA: TGTGCCAGCAGTGAGGTGACTAGCGTGAACACCGGGGAGCTGTTTTTT
CDR3 protein: CASSEVTSVNTGELFF
V gene: TRBV25-1
D gene: TRBD2
J gene: TRBJ2-2
clone size: NA

CDR3 DNA: TGTGCCAGCAGTTTCCGACTAGCGGGGACTCCTAAAAGCTCCTACAATGAGCAGTTCTTC
CDR3 protein: CASSFRLAGTPKSSYNEQFF
V gene: TRBV28
D gene: TRBD2
J gene: TRBJ2-1
clone size: NA

CDR3 DNA: TGTGCCAGCAGTGAAGGGAGGACAGTCTACGAGCAGTACTTC
CDR3 protein: CASSEGRTVYEQYF
V gene: TRBV2
D gene: NA
J gene: TRBJ2-7
clone size: NA

CDR3 DNA: TGCGCCAGCAGCTTGGGGATTCGGGGGGGCCAAGAGACCCAGTACTTC
CDR3 protein: CASSLGIRGGQETQYF
V gene: TRBV5-1
D gene: TRBD2
J gene: TRBJ2-5
clone size: NA

CDR3 DNA: TGTGCCAGCAGCCTCCTTTCCCGGCGGAGCACCGGGGAGCTGTTTTTT
CDR3 protein: CASSLLSRRSTGELFF
V gene: TRBV11-1
D gene: NA
J gene: TRBJ2-2
clone size: NA

CDR3 DNA: TGTGCCAGCAGTTACTCCTCAGGGGTGCAGCCCCAGCATTTT
CDR3 protein: CASSYSSGVQPQHF
V gene: TRBV6-6
D gene: NA
J gene: TRBJ1-5
clone size: NA

CDR3 DNA: TGTGCCAGCAGGTTACGCCGGGGGAGCTCCTACGAGCAGTACTTC
CDR3 protein: CASRLRRGSSYEQYF
V gene: TRBV7-2
D gene: NA
J gene: TRBJ2-7
clone size: NA

CDR3 DNA: TGTGCCAGCAGCACGGGAGGGACACTAAAACTGTTTTTT
CDR3 protein: CASSTGGTLKLFF
V gene: TRBV2
D gene: NA
J gene: TRBJ1-4
clone size: few

CDR3 DNA: TGTGCCAGCAGCTTGGCGACAGGCCCTAATGAAAAACTGTTTTTT
CDR3 protein: CASSLATGPNEKLFF
V gene: TRBV5-5
D gene: NA
J gene: TRBJ1-4
clone size: NA

CDR3 DNA: TGTGCCAGCAGCACGCGGCGGTCCCACGAGCAGTACTTC
CDR3 protein: CASSTRRSHEQYF
V gene: TRBV7-2
D gene: NA
J gene: TRBJ2-7
clone size: NA

CDR3 DNA: TGCGCCAGCAGCTCAGGGGGAAACTATGGCTACACCTTC
CDR3 protein: CASSSGGNYGYTF
V gene: TRBV5-1
D gene: TRBD1
J gene: TRBJ1-2
clone size: NA

CDR3 DNA: TGTGCCACCACCGCCGGGAATGAAGCTTTCTTT
CDR3 protein: CATTAGNEAFF
V gene: TRBV6-5
D gene: NA
J gene: TRBJ1-1
clone size: NA

CDR3 DNA: TGTGCCAGCAGCGTATCGGGGGAAGAGACCCAGTACTTC
CDR3 protein: CASSVSGEETQYF
V gene: TRBV9
D gene: NA
J gene: TRBJ2-5
clone size: NA

CDR3 DNA: TGTGCCAGCAGCCAAGACGGGACTAGCGGGGGCAAAGATACGCAGTATTTT
CDR3 protein: CASSQDGTSGGKDTQYF
V gene: TRBV4-2
D gene: TRBD2
J gene: TRBJ2-3
clone size: NA

CDR3 DNA: TGTGCCAGCAGCTTTCCGACTAGCGGTAGCTCCTACAATGAGCAGTTCTTC
CDR3 protein: CASSFPTSGSSYNEQFF
V gene: TRBV7-2
D gene: TRBD2
J gene: TRBJ2-1
clone size: NA

CDR3 DNA: TGTGCCAGTACCCCAACCCGACAGGCGGCGGCCTATGGCTACACCTTC
CDR3 protein: CASTPTRQAAAYGYTF
V gene: TRBV19
D gene: NA
J gene: TRBJ1-2
clone size: NA

CDR3 DNA: TGTGCCAGCAGCCCGATTAGCGGGGGGGCGGGTAAAGAGACCCAGTACTTC
CDR3 protein: CASSPISGGAGKETQYF
V gene: TRBV7-6
D gene: TRBD2
J gene: TRBJ2-5
clone size: NA

CDR3 DNA: TGTGCCTGGAGCAGGGGGCGGACTGAAGCTTTCTTT
CDR3 protein: CAWSRGRTEAFF
V gene: TRBV30
D gene: TRBD1
J gene: TRBJ1-1
clone size: NA

CDR3 DNA: TGTGCCAGCAGCTTAAACCCCAGGGGGGAGACCCAGTACTTC
CDR3 protein: CASSLNPRGETQYF
V gene: TRBV11-1
D gene: TRBD1
J gene: TRBJ2-5
clone size: NA

CDR3 DNA: TGTGCCAGCAGCGTGGCCCCTAACTCTGCGGGGGGCCGGGGGGGAGATACGCAGTATTTT
CDR3 protein: CASSVAPNSAGGRGGDTQYF
V gene: TRBV9
D gene: TRBD2
J gene: TRBJ2-3
clone size: NA

CDR3 DNA: TGTGCCAGCAGGCCCGGGACAGGGGAGGCTTCACCCCTCCACTTT
CDR3 protein: CASRPGTGEASPLHF
V gene: TRBV6-5
D gene: TRBD1
J gene: TRBJ1-6
clone size: NA

CDR3 DNA: TGTGCCAGCAGCTACGAGGGGAGGACTGAAGCTTTCTTT
CDR3 protein: CASSYEGRTEAFF
V gene: TRBV11-2
D gene: NA
J gene: TRBJ1-1
clone size: NA

CDR3 DNA: TGTGCCAGCAGCCGGACATTGAACACTGAAGCTTTCTTT
CDR3 protein: CASSRTLNTEAFF
V gene: TRBV11-3
D gene: NA
J gene: TRBJ1-1
clone size: NA

CDR3 DNA: TGTGCCGCAGGGGTGACAGGACCTCAAGAGACCCAGTACTTC
CDR3 protein: CAAGVTGPQETQYF
V gene: TRBV6-5
D gene: NA
J gene: TRBJ2-5
clone size: NA

CDR3 DNA: TGCGCCAGCAGCTTGTCGACAGGGTCTAACTATGGCTACACCTTC
CDR3 protein: CASSLSTGSNYGYTF
V gene: TRBV5-1
D gene: TRBD1
J gene: TRBJ1-2
clone size: NA

CDR3 DNA: TGTGCCTGGACACGTTGGAGGGCGCTAGCGGGGGGGCCGGGCACCGGGGAGCTGTTTTTT
CDR3 protein: CAWTRWRALAGGPGTGELFF
V gene: TRBV30
D gene: TRBD2
J gene: TRBJ2-2
clone size: NA

CDR3 DNA: TGTGCCAGCAGCCAAGTAGCGGGGGGATACAATGAGCAGTTCTTC
CDR3 protein: CASSQVAGGYNEQFF
V gene: TRBV3-1/TRBV3-2
D gene: TRBD2
J gene: TRBJ2-1
clone size: NA

CDR3 DNA: TGTGCCAGCAGCCAAGATCCCCCTTCAAAAACTGATCAGCCCCAGCATTTT
CDR3 protein: CASSQDPPSKTDQPQHF
V gene: TRBV3-1/TRBV3-2
D gene: NA
J gene: TRBJ1-5
clone size: NA

CDR3 DNA: TGTGCCAGCGTGGACACAGGAGCAAACTATGGCTACACCTTC
CDR3 protein: CASVDTGANYGYTF
V gene: TRBV6-5
D gene: NA
J gene: TRBJ1-2
clone size: NA

CDR3 DNA: TGTGCCAGCAGTTTTGGTGGGGGCCCTTATGGCTACACCTTC
CDR3 protein: CASSFGGGPYGYTF
V gene: TRBV28
D gene: NA
J gene: TRBJ1-2
clone size: NA

CDR3 DNA: TGCAGCGTCGCTGGGCTGCAGAACACTGAAGCTTTCTTT
CDR3 protein: CSVAGLQNTEAFF
V gene: TRBV29-1
D gene: NA
J gene: TRBJ1-1
clone size: NA

CDR3 DNA: TGTGCCAGCAGCTTGGCGGGGGTAGACAGCCTGCGGTACGGCTACACCTTC
CDR3 protein: CASSLAGVDSLRYGYTF
V gene: TRBV5-6
D gene: NA
J gene: TRBJ1-2
clone size: NA

CDR3 DNA: TGTGCCAGTAGTATACGAGGCGGGTCTCGACAAAGCTCCTACGAGCAGTACTTC
CDR3 protein: CASSIRGGSRQSSYEQYF
V gene: TRBV19
D gene: NA
J gene: TRBJ2-7
clone size: NA

CDR3 DNA: TGCGCCAGCAGCTTGGAGGGACAGGGTGGTGAAGCTTTCTTT
CDR3 protein: CASSLEGQGGEAFF
V gene: TRBV5-1
D gene: TRBD1
J gene: TRBJ1-1
clone size: NA

CDR3 DNA: TGTGCCAGCAGCATAAACACAGGGGAGTTAGCTTTCTTT
CDR3 protein: CASSINTGELAFF
V gene: TRBV3-1/TRBV3-2
D gene: TRBD1
J gene: TRBJ1-1
clone size: NA